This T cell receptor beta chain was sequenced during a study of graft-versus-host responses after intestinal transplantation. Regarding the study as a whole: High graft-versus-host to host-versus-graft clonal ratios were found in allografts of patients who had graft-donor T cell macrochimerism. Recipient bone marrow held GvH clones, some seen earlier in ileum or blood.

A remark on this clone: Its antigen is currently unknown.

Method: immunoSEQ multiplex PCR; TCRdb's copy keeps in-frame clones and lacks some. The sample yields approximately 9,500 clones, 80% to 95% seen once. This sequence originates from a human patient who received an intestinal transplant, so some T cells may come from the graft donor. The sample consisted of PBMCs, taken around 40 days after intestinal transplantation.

For the CDR3, the DNA is TGTGCCAGAAGGAAGAGGGGAAGTAATGAAAAACTGTTTTTT. Amino acid sequence: CARRKRGSNEKLFF. The rearrangement joins TRBV2 to TRBJ1-4; tentative D call: TRBD1 (5 bases). V lost 9 bases, J lost 4 bases, and 15 bases lay in between. The germline V gene encodes CDR1 SNHLY and CDR2 FYNNEI. The CDR3 runs to 14 residues.